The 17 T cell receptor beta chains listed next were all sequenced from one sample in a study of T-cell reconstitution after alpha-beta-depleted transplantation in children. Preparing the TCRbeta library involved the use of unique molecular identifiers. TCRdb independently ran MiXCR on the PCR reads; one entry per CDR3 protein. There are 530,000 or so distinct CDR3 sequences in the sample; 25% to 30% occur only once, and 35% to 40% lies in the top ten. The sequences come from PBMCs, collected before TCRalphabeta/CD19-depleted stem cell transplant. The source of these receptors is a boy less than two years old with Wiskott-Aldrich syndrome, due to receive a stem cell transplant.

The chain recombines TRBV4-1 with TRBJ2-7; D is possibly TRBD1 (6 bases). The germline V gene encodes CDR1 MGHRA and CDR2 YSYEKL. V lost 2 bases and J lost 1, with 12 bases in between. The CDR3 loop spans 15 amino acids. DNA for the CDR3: TGCGCCAGCAGCCAAAGCAGGGGCAAATCCTACGAGCAGTACTTC. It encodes CASSQSRGKSYEQYF.

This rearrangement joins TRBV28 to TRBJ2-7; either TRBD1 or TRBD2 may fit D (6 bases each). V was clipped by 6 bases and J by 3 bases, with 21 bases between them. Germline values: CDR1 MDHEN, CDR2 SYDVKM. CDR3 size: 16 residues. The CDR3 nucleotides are TGTGCCAGCAGCTCCCCAAGGGGGGCGCGGGGCTACGAGCAGTACTTC. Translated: CASSSPRGARGYEQYF.

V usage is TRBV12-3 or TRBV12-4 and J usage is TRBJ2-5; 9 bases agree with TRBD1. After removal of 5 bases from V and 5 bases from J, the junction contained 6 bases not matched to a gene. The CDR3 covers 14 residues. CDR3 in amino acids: CASSTGTGLETQYF. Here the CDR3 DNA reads TGTGCCAGCAGTACCGGGACAGGGCTGGAGACCCAGTACTTC.

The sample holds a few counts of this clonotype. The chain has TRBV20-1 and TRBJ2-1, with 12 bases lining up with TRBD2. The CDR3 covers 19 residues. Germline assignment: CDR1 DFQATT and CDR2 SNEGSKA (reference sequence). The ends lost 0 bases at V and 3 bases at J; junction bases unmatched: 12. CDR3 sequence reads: CSARDASGRVTSYYNEQFF. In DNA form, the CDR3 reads TGCAGTGCTAGAGATGCTAGCGGGAGGGTAACCTCCTACTACAATGAGCAGTTCTTC.

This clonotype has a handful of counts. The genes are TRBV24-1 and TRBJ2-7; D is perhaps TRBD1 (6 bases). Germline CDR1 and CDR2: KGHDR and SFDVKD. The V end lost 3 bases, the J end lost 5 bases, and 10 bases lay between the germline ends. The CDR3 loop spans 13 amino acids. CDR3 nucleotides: TGTGCCACCAGTGATCGGGACAAGGACGAGCAGTACTTC. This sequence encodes CATSDRDKDEQYF.

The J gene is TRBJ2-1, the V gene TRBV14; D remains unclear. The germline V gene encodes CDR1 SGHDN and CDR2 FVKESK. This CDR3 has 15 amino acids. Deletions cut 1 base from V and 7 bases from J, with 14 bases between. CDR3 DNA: TGTGCCAGCAGCCAAGGACCAGGACCGACAAATGAGCAGTTCTTC. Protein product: CASSQGPGPTNEQFF. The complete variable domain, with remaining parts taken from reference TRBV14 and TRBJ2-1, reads EAGVTQFPSHSVIEKGQTVTLRCDPISGHDNLYWYRRVMGKEIKFLLHFVKESKQDESGMPNNRFLAERTGGTYSTLKVQPAELEDSGVYFCASSQGPGPTNEQFFGPGTRLTVL.

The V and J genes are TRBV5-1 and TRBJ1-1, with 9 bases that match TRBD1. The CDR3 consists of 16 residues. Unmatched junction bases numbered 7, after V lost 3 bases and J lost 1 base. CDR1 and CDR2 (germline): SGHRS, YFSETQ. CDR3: CASSSGTGSGNTEAFF. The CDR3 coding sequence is TGCGCCAGCAGCTCCGGGACAGGGAGCGGGAACACTGAAGCTTTCTTT.

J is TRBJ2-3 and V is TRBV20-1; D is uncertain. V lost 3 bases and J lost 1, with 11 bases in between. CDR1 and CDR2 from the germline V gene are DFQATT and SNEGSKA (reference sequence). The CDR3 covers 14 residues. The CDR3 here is CSARYGSGTDTQYF. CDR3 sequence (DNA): TGCAGTGCTAGGTATGGGTCTGGCACAGATACGCAGTATTTT.

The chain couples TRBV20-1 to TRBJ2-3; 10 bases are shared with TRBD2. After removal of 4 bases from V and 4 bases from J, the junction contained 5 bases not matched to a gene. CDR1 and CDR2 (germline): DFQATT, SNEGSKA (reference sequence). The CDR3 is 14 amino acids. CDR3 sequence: CSATLAGVPDTQYF. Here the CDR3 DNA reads TGCAGTGCTACCCTAGCGGGAGTCCCAGATACGCAGTATTTT.

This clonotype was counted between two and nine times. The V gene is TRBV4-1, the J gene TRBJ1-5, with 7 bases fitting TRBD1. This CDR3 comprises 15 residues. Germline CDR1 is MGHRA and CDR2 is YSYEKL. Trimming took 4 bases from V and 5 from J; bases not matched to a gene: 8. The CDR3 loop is CASSLTGQQYQPQHF. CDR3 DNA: TGCGCCAGCAGCCTCACGGGACAGCAATATCAGCCCCAGCATTTT.

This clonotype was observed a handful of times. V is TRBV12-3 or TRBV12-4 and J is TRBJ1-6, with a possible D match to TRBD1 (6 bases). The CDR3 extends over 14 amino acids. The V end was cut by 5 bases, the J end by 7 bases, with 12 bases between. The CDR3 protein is CASSEDRLNSPLHF. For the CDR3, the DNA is TGTGCCAGCAGTGAGGACAGACTGAATTCACCCCTCCACTTT.

For the CDR3, the DNA is TGCAGTGCTAGAGATGTGGGACAGGTATCACACTTCTCCTACGAGCAGTACTTC. This codes for CSARDVGQVSHFSYEQYF. The chain recombines TRBV20-1 with TRBJ2-7, with TRBD1 identical over 8 bases. With 0 bases clipped from V and 0 bases from J, the junction kept 13 bases outside the gene matches. CDR3 size: 18 residues. Germline loops: CDR1 DFQATT, CDR2 SNEGSKA (reference sequence).

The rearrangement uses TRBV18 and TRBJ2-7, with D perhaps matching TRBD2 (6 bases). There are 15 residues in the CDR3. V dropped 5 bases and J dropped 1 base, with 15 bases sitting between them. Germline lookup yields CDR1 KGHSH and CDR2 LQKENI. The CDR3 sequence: CASSELLASSYEQYF. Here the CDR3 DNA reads TGTGCCAGCTCAGAACTGCTAGCGTCGTCCTACGAGCAGTACTTC. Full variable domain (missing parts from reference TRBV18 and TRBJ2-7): NAGVMQNPRHLVRRRGQEARLRCSPMKGHSHVYWYRQLPEEGLKFMVYLQKENIIDESGMPKERFSAEFPKEGPSILRIQQVVRGDSAAYFCASSELLASSYEQYFGPGTRLTVT.

The DNA for the CDR3 is TGTGCCAGTAGTATAGATCGGACCGGGACGTATGACTACGAGCAGTACTTC. Its translation: CASSIDRTGTYDYEQYF. This chain uses TRBV19 with TRBJ2-7, with D perhaps being TRBD1 or TRBD2 (5 bases each). Trimming cost V 0 bases and J 3 bases, with 18 bases left between them. The CDR3 extends over 17 amino acids. Germline CDR1 is LNHDA and CDR2 is SQIVND (reference sequence).

The CDR3 DNA reads as TGTGCCAGCAGTGCAGCAGGGGTGGAGACCCAGTACTTC. Translated: CASSAAGVETQYF. This sequence joins TRBV6-1 and TRBJ2-5, with a weak D call TRBD1 (6 bases). Trimming took 4 bases from V and 5 from J, leaving 11 bases between them. The germline CDR1 and CDR2 sequences are MNHNS and SASEGT. The CDR3 has 13 residues.

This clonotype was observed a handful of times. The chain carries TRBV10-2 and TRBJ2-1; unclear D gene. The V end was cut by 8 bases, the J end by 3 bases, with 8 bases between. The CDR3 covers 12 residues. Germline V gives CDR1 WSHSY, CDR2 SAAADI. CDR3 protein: CASGPNYNEQFF. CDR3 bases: TGCGCCAGCGGACCCAACTACAATGAGCAGTTCTTC.

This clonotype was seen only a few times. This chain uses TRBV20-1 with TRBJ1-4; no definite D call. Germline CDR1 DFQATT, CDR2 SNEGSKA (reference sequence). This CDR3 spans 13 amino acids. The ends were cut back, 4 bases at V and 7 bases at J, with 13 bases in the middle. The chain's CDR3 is CSANLIVGEKLFF. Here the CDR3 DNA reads TGCAGTGCTAATTTGATCGTGGGTGAAAAACTGTTTTTT.